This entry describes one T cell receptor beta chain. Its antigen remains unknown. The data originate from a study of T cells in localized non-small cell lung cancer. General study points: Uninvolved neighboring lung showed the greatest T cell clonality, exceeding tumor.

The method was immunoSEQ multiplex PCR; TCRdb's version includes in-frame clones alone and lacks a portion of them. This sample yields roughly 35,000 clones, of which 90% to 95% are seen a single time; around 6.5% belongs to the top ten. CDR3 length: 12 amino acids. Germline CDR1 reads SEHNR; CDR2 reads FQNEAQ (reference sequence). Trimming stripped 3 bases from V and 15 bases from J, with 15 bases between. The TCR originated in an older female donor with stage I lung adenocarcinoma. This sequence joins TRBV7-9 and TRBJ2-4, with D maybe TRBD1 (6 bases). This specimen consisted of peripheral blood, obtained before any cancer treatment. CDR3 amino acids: CASSLSGDHVYF. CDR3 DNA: TGTGCCAGCAGCTTGTCAGGGGATCACGTGTACTTC.